The 25 T cell receptor beta chains below all came from one sample that was sequenced in a study of blood T cell repertoires in COVID-19. Clones were sequenced by immunoSEQ multiplex PCR, and TCRdb holds only the in-frame ones, with some missing. Of fewer than 300,000 clones listed, 85% are singletons. Sequenced: peripheral blood. These TCRs come from a man aged 50 or older with active or convalescent COVID-19.

The rearrangement links TRBV18 to TRBJ1-1, with D possibly matching TRBD1 (6 bases). The V gene lost 1 base and the J gene lost 1 base, with 7 bases spanning the gap. Germline loops: CDR1 KGHSH, CDR2 LQKENI. The CDR3 length is 14 residues. CDR3 bases: TGTGCCAGCTCACCACAGACAGGGAACACTGAAGCTTTCTTT. It yields the protein CASSPQTGNTEAFF.

J is TRBJ1-4 and V is TRBV6-1; D gene ambiguous. Germline CDR1 is MNHNS and CDR2 is SASEGT. V lost 0 bases to trimming and J lost 8 bases, with 7 bases between them. The CDR3 has 13 residues. CDR3 DNA: TGTGCCAGCAGTGAAGCCCCGGTGGAAAAACTGTTTTTT. It yields the protein CASSEAPVEKLFF.

V gene TRBV29-1 combines with J gene TRBJ2-1, with 7 bases aligning to TRBD2. The J segment lost 9 bases and the V segment lost 2 bases, leaving 1 base of the junction unmatched. The CDR3 has 11 amino acids. Germline-derived CDR1 and CDR2 are SQVTM and ANQGSEA. CDR3 nucleotides: TGCAGCGTTGAATTAGCGGGTGAGCAGTTCTTC. Its protein is CSVELAGEQFF.

The CDR3: CASSYGQGWDTQYF. The CDR3 bases are TGTGCCAGCAGTTATGGGCAGGGATGGGATACGCAGTATTTT. The chain employs TRBV6-5 and TRBJ2-3; the D gene is possibly TRBD1 (5 bases). Germline V lookup: CDR1 MNHEY, CDR2 SVGAGI. V was shortened by 3 bases and J by 6 bases, with 13 bases between the two germline ends. CDR3 length: 14 residues.

This clone was seen once. The chain couples TRBV7-9 to TRBJ1-4; tentative D call: TRBD1 (6 bases). This CDR3 is 18 amino acids long. V lost 8 bases, J lost 0 bases, and 22 bases lay in between. The germline V gene encodes CDR1 SEHNR and CDR2 FQNEAQ (reference sequence). This CDR3 reads CASSREGVPRSTNEKLFF. The DNA of the CDR3 is TGTGCCAGCTCGAGGGAGGGGGTTCCCAGGTCAACTAATGAAAAACTGTTTTTT.

This clone was observed a few times. This CDR3 reads CATQFPQGQGQETQYF. The CDR3 coding sequence is TGTGCCACCCAATTCCCCCAGGGACAGGGCCAAGAGACCCAGTACTTC. The J gene is TRBJ2-5, the V gene TRBV28; TRBD1 agrees at 9 bases. V lost 10 bases to trimming and J lost 1 base; unmatched junction nucleotides: 13. The V gene's germline CDR1 is MDHEN and CDR2 SYDVKM. This CDR3 has 16 amino acids.

This clone was observed a few times. The gene calls are TRBV6-6 and TRBJ1-1, with D hard to call. V was shortened by 5 bases and J by 1 base, with 8 bases between the two germline ends. Germline V gene data show CDR1 as MNHNY and CDR2 as SVGAGI (reference sequence). The CDR3 spans 13 residues. This CDR3 reads CASSIQQNTEAFF. Written as DNA, the CDR3 is TGTGCCAGCAGTATACAGCAGAACACTGAAGCTTTCTTT.

The rearrangement links TRBV5-1 to TRBJ2-6; 7 bases map to TRBD1. This CDR3 contains 18 residues. The trim removed 1 base at V and 1 base at J, leaving 8 bases unmatched. Per the germline V gene, CDR1 is SGHRS and CDR2 is YFSETQ. CDR3 region: CASSLIGGRYSGANVLTF. In DNA, the CDR3 is TGCGCCAGCAGCTTGATAGGGGGCCGCTATTCTGGGGCCAACGTCCTGACTTTC.

The genes are TRBV7-2 and TRBJ2-1, with 11 bases aligning to TRBD2. Germline V gene lookup returns CDR1 SGHTA and CDR2 FQGNSA. Trimming removed 1 base from V and 7 bases from J; junction bases left unmatched: 6. The CDR3 runs 16 residues. CDR3 coding DNA: TGTGCCAGCAGCTTAGTGGGTCTAGCGGGAGGAAATGAGCAGTTCTTC. It codes for CASSLVGLAGGNEQFF.

The V and J genes are TRBV6-5 and TRBJ2-2; TRBD1 is a possible D gene (5 bases). The ends were cut back, 6 bases at V and 5 bases at J, with 13 bases in the middle. Germline V gene data show CDR1 as MNHEY and CDR2 as SVGAGI. The CDR3 covers 14 residues. CDR3 loop: CASRNVRVTGELFF. CDR3 bases: TGTGCCAGCAGGAACGTCAGGGTTACCGGGGAGCTGTTTTTT.

The chain carries TRBV9 and TRBJ1-6, with D perhaps TRBD1 (5 bases). V shed 3 bases and J shed 9 bases, with 10 bases lying between them. The germline gives CDR1 SGDLS, CDR2 YYNGEE. CDR3 length: 13 amino acids. The CDR3 DNA follows: TGTGCCAGCAGCGAAGGTCAGGGTTCACCCCTCCACTTT. Translation gives CASSEGQGSPLHF. Full variable domain (outside the CDR3, taken from reference TRBV9 and TRBJ1-6): DSGVTQTPKHLITATGQRVTLRCSPRSGDLSVYWYQQSLDQGLQFLIQYYNGEERAKGNILERFSAQQFPDLHSELNLSSLELGDSALYFCASSEGQGSPLHFGNGTRLTVT.

This clone appeared a few times. This rearrangement joins TRBV11-2 to TRBJ2-7; 10 nucleotides agree with TRBD1. The CDR3 is 15 residues long. Germline V gene data show CDR1 as SGHAT and CDR2 as FQNNGV. Trimming cost V 4 bases and J 2 bases; bases outside gene matches: 5. The CDR3 loop reads CASSWGQGSPYEQYF. In DNA form, the CDR3 reads TGTGCCAGCAGCTGGGGACAGGGGTCACCCTACGAGCAGTACTTC.

This clone was counted a single time. The CDR3 DNA is TGTGCCAGCAGTGAGGGGCGAAACACAGATACGCAGTATTTT. Protein product: CASSEGRNTDTQYF. The chain uses TRBV2 and TRBJ2-3, with a possible D match to TRBD1 (5 bases). V shed 3 bases and J shed 2 bases, with 9 bases lying between them. The germline V gene encodes CDR1 SNHLY and CDR2 FYNNEI. This CDR3 is built from 14 residues.

The genes are TRBV29-1 and TRBJ2-3, with TRBD1 matching over 9 bases. J gave up 3 bases and V 5 bases, and 6 bases lay outside the gene matches. This CDR3 contains 14 residues. Per germline, CDR1 SQVTM and CDR2 ANQGSEA. The CDR3 coding sequence is TGCAGCGTTACCCCAGGACAGGGGACAGATACGCAGTATTTT. Amino acids: CSVTPGQGTDTQYF.

V and J are TRBV7-8 and TRBJ1-2; possible D gene TRBD1, 6 bases. Per germline, CDR1 SGHVS and CDR2 FQNEAQ. The CDR3 has 13 residues. V lost 5 bases and J 3 bases, leaving 10 bases between the germline ends. The CDR3 coding sequence is TGTGCCAGCAGCGAAGACAGGTACTATGGCTACACCTTC. Protein product: CASSEDRYYGYTF.

The CDR3 spells CASSLQFGGGRSPLHF. In DNA, the CDR3 is TGTGCCAGCAGCCTACAATTTGGGGGCGGTCGATCACCCCTCCACTTT. The rearrangement uses TRBV7-2 and TRBJ1-6; D possibly corresponds to TRBD1 (6 bases). Germline-derived CDR1 and CDR2 are SGHTA and FQGNSA. The length of the CDR3 is 16 residues. Trimming took off 5 bases at V and 10 bases at J, with 21 bases between the two ends. Drawing the rest from reference TRBV7-2 and TRBJ1-6, the complete variable domain is GAGVSQSPSNKVTEKGKDVELRCDPISGHTALYWYRQSLGQGLEFLIYFQGNSAPDKSGLPSDRFSAERTGGSVSTLTIQRTQQEDSAVYLCASSLQFGGGRSPLHFGNGTRLTVT.

This chain connects TRBV3-1 (or the pseudogene TRBV3-2) to TRBJ2-1; TRBD2 aligns across 8 bases. In germline, CDR1 is LGHDT, CDR2 YNNKEL (reference sequence). V gave up 1 base and J gave up 3 bases; unmatched junction bases: 2. This CDR3 contains 15 residues. CDR3 nucleotides: TGTGCCAGCAGCCAAGGTAGCGGGGACTACAATGAGCAGTTCTTC. It codes for CASSQGSGDYNEQFF.

The rearrangement links TRBV6-5 to TRBJ1-1; a possible D gene is TRBD1 (5 bases). The CDR3 covers 14 residues. V gave up 6 bases and J gave up 1 base, with 12 bases separating them. Germline V CDR1 and CDR2: MNHEY, SVGAGI. The CDR3: CASRNLDRNTEAFF. The CDR3 DNA reads TGTGCCAGCAGAAATCTAGACAGGAACACTGAAGCTTTCTTT.

This clone was recorded once. The genes are TRBV10-3 and TRBJ1-4, with TRBD1 identical over 8 bases. CDR3 size: 15 residues. Losses at the gene ends were 8 bases for V and 1 base for J; bases not matched to a gene: 6. Germline loops: CDR1 ENHRY, CDR2 SYGVKD. CDR3 bases: TGTGCCATCGGAAATGACAGGGGAACTAATGAAAAACTGTTTTTT. This sequence encodes CAIGNDRGTNEKLFF.

This sequence joins TRBV30 and TRBJ1-5; weak D call: TRBD1 (5 bases). Germline V gene lookup returns CDR1 GTSNPN and CDR2 SVGIG (reference sequence). The CDR3 consists of 16 residues. V was clipped by 0 bases and J by 0 bases, with 12 bases between them. The DNA for the CDR3 is TGTGCCTGGAGTGTCCCGGGGGAGTCTAGCAATCAGCCCCAGCATTTT. It encodes CAWSVPGESSNQPQHF.

This clone appeared a single time. The gene calls are TRBV20-1 and TRBJ1-2; TRBD1 might be the D (5 bases). V was pared by 3 bases and J by 6 bases, with 8 bases between. The CDR3 runs 11 residues. The germline gives CDR1 DFQATT, CDR2 SNEGSKA (reference sequence). CDR3 DNA: TGCAGTGCTAGGACAGTAAATGGCTACACCTTC. Translating gives CSARTVNGYTF.

This chain uses TRBV18 with TRBJ2-2, with a weak D call TRBD2 (5 bases). From germline, CDR1 is KGHSH and CDR2 LQKENI. Trimming removed 2 bases from V and 5 bases from J, with 12 bases in between. This CDR3 is built from 15 residues. CDR3 sequence reads: CASSPTGTGTGELFF. In nucleotides, the CDR3 is TGTGCCAGCTCACCAACGGGTACGGGGACCGGGGAGCTGTTTTTT.

The chain combines TRBV9 with TRBJ2-3; TRBD2 matches at 8 bases. Germline V gene data show CDR1 as SGDLS and CDR2 as YYNGEE. This CDR3 comprises 16 residues. Trimming at V came to 3 bases and at J to 2 bases, leaving 8 bases not matched to a gene. CDR3 amino acids: CASSGVAGTNTDTQYF. For the CDR3, the DNA is TGTGCCAGCAGCGGAGTAGCGGGAACAAACACAGATACGCAGTATTTT.

The chain has TRBV5-1 and TRBJ1-4; D perhaps matches TRBD1 (5 bases). The CDR3 extends over 14 amino acids. Trimming pared 1 base from V and 8 bases from J, leaving 12 bases between. Germline assignment: CDR1 SGHRS and CDR2 YFSETQ. CDR3 region: CASSLSKQGEKLFF. For the CDR3, the DNA is TGCGCCAGCAGCTTGTCCAAGCAGGGCGAAAAACTGTTTTTT.

V is TRBV3-1 (or the pseudogene TRBV3-2) and J is TRBJ1-4; D is unclear. The CDR3 has 16 amino acids. V lost 4 bases to trimming and J lost 3 bases, with 15 bases between them. Germline CDR1 is LGHDT and CDR2 is YNNKEL (reference sequence). CDR3 amino acids: CASSPRGSGANEKLFF. The CDR3 DNA follows: TGTGCCAGCAGCCCTCGAGGGTCCGGAGCTAATGAAAAACTGTTTTTT.